This T cell receptor beta chain was captured by sequencing in a study of OX40 agonist ivuxolimab in advanced cancers. Study-level findings and limits: CD4+ T cells averaged fewer expanded clones than CD8+ T cells.

Here immunoSEQ multiplex PCR was the method, and the copy in TCRdb shows in-frame clones only, minus some. The top ten hold over 0.95% of the sample, which has roughly 76,000 clones, roughly 84% seen once. About this clone: The antigen remains undetermined.

This CDR3 region has 15 residues. V dropped 2 bases and J dropped 9; count of bases not matched to a gene: 10. The germline gives CDR1 SGHTA, CDR2 FQGNSA. This receptor was identified in an adult with an advanced solid tumor such as melanoma, head and neck, liver or kidney cancer. The chain has TRBV7-2 and TRBJ2-3, with 8 bases matching TRBD2. Specimen: CD4+ or CD8+ T cells sorted from blood, collected in a trial of the OX40 agonist ivuxolimab. CDR3 in DNA: TGTGCCAGCAGCTTAAAAACGGGGGGGCCCCACACGCAGTATTTT. Translated: CASSLKTGGPHTQYF.